The clone carrying this TCR beta chain showed up just a few times. Its antigen is not known. The data originate from a study of tumor-infiltrating lymphocytes in primary liver carcinoma. Study context: Men and women, 30 to 69 years of age, made up the patients. Study outcomes and limitations: Whereas tumor region pairs overlapped more, tumor-adjacent and tumor-blood pairs overlapped less.

Starting material of roughly 0.45 ug total RNA yielded TCR beta cDNA via a constant-region primer. Each TCR beta library was derived from three nested multiplex PCR rounds that employed slightly modified ARM-PCR. The study ran its first two PCR rounds for around 10 cycles each, using TRBV1-TRBV30 forward primers and a C-beta reverse primer. A single record per CDR3 protein comes from TCRdb applying MiXCR to the multiplex PCR reads. The sample lists around 81,000 distinct CDR3 sequences, over 55% occurring once. CDR1 and CDR2 (germline): MDHEN, SYDVKM. Unmatched junction bases numbered 14, after V lost 6 bases and J lost 6 bases. The CDR3 has 17 amino acids. Unsorted bulk tissue, roughly 20-32 mg of it, served as the source for co-extraction of RNA and DNA. The patients had histopathologically diagnosed primary liver carcinoma, and their disease was treated by surgical resection. Tumors were each sampled at five separate regions.

The gene calls are TRBV28 and TRBJ2-7, with TRBD2 identical over 13 bases. The TCR sequence derives from a woman aged 60 to 75 with primary liver carcinoma and hepatitis B virus infection. Sequencing was done on a sample of liver tumor tissue from sampling region 4. The subset is: tumor region T4, right-lateral pole. The CDR3 here is CASSPGLAGLVRSEQYF. CDR3 coding DNA: TGTGCCAGCAGCCCGGGACTAGCGGGATTGGTGAGAAGCGAGCAGTACTTC.